The present T cell receptor beta chain was sequenced within a study of cytomegalovirus exposure and HLA in healthy donors. Study-level points and caveats: A missense DCLRE1C variant was associated with V- and J-gene trimming of TCR beta chains in a later analysis, and an independent cohort replicated the association. The only immune exposure information that was available was CMV serostatus.

The PCR employed 60 Vbeta primers together with 13 Jbeta primers. Data came from immunoSEQ multiplex PCR; TCRdb stores just in-frame clones and leaves some out. Of 150,000 to 180,000 clones detected, approximately 74% appear once; the ten largest clones hold approximately 3%. Germline loops: CDR1 SNHLY, CDR2 FYNNEI. The CDR3 sequence is 14 residues long. V lost 5 bases, J lost 7 bases, and 7 bases stayed unmatched. For this clone: Its antigen is not identified.

The clonotype originates from a man aged 18 to 35 in good health and CMV-seronegative. What was sequenced was PBMCs. This sequence joins TRBV2 and TRBJ1-5, with 8 bases identical to TRBD1. This CDR3 is CASSLGQGGQPQHF. In DNA, the CDR3 is TGTGCCAGCAGTCTCGGACAGGGCGGGCAGCCCCAGCATTTT.